This TCR beta chain was sequenced in a study of identical twins (dated by TCRdb to about 2016). With regard to the full study: To test whether fetal clonotypes persist, this study deep-sequenced TCR alpha and beta repertoires from monozygotic twins, from unrelated adults of various ages, and from cord blood. Replicate twin experiments were performed at different times using different library preparation protocols to rule out contamination. The full study reports these points: The excess sharing between twins in beta out-of-frame sequences was weaker because fewer shared sequences reduced the signal-to-noise ratio. Out-of-frame TCR alpha sequences shared between twins showed an excess of low generation-probability sequences compared with coincidental sharing between unrelated individuals. Invariant T cells such as MAIT and iNKT could partly confound zero-insertion analyses, though diverse VJ usage argued against this for most clonotypes. Conclusions relied on cross-sectional statistical analysis, since the same donors could not be followed over many years. Out-of-frame TCR alpha sharing in monozygotic twins was systematically underestimated by recombination models, whereas sharing between unrelated individuals was in agreement with the recombination models. Fewer insertions were carried by abundant cord blood beta clonotypes, a similar but weaker trend appeared in young adult naive repertoires, and no such trend appeared in memory repertoires.

Every donor was a healthy Caucasian. The twin cohort comprised three pairs of female monozygotic twins, all aged about 18 to 30 years. Peripheral blood mononuclear cells were the source from which RNA for the TCR libraries was isolated. Libraries were built with 5' RACE. Sequencing instrument: Illumina HiSeq 2000. Template switching added a universal primer binding site, and the final cDNA carried a unique molecular identifier that allowed TCR cDNA molecules to be counted accurately. First-strand cDNA for TCR alpha and beta chains was synthesized from specific primers in the conserved constant-segment region. To control for contamination, every cDNA library was double barcoded, receiving both a SMART-Mk sample barcode and Illumina barcodes. TruSeq adapter sequences and Illumina sample barcodes were added in two successive PCR steps. TCR alpha and beta cDNA libraries were sequenced on the Illumina HiSeq platform with custom primers. As for how the authors treated the data: Unique molecular identifiers were extracted from raw reads with MiGEC, and CDR3 positions were determined with MiXCR. Recombination models were inferred per individual with the repgenHMM and IGoR tools using an EM algorithm. The analysis of shared clonotypes was done with the tcR package in R, with sharing normalized by the product of cloneset sizes. Out-of-frame nonproductive sequences were analyzed to study raw recombination free of thymic and clonal selection effects. The public reads were quality trimmed at Q25 with fastp and then assembled into clones with MiXCR by TCRdb, keeping productive beta chains. Every distinct CDR3 protein forms one entry, paired with its most common genes and DNA. TCRdb, not the original authors, processed these V and J calls. The sample table contains roughly 720,000 distinct CDR3 sequences; only one count was recorded for 15% to 20% of them. The ten largest clones represent around 13% of the sample.

V sheds 0 bases and J sheds 2 bases, leaving 18 bases between their ends. The germline V gene encodes CDR1 SGHTA and CDR2 FQGNSA. The CDR3, cysteine through phenylalanine, is 18 amino acids long. Only the CDR3 DNA stays, 54 bases, in frame from base 1. This clonotype was found a few times. No antigen is known for it. Qualities for individual bases were not recorded, and no much larger clone is one base off. These data also formed part of another study, on T cells expressing NK-cell markers. As the second paper documents: TCR beta-chain repertoires were profiled in sorted CD3+CD56+NKG2C+, CD3+CD56+NKG2C- and CD3+CD56-NKG2C+ T-cell subsets from several donors. Seven of the eight sequenced donors were HCMV-seropositive and one was HCMV-seronegative. To restrict sorting to alphabetaTCR-expressing T cells, an anti-gammadeltaTCR antibody was added in several experiments. For roughly six donors, the dominant CD3+CD56+NKG2C+ clonotypes were among the top 10 CD8+ clonotypes and accounted for about 1.0-7.5% of CD8+ T cells. Those dominant clonotypes were again the most abundant among CD3+CD56-NKG2C+ cells in a handful of donors, at roughly 28.3-65%. Whether the expanded NKG2C-expressing T cell clones were specific for HCMV antigens remained unclear. Randomly selected healthy volunteers, three men and five women, were used as the eight sequenced donors. HCMV-specific IgG was detected in serum with a commercial ELISA kit to determine HCMV serostatus. For six donors, bulk peripheral blood T-cell repertoires were additionally sequenced from unsorted PBMC. MIGEC was used to demultiplex reads and group reads by UMI, and MiTCR was used to assemble and quantify clonotypes. To remove erroneous sequences, TCR cDNA sequences were retained only when supported by two or more reads. The tcR package was used for downstream repertoire analysis, and clonotypes were matched between fractions using CDR3 nucleotide sequence together with V segment. VDJmatch was used to annotate antigen specificity against VDJdb, with one amino acid substitution allowed in CDR3.

This receptor was identified in a young woman in good health. The receptor chain draws on TRBV7-2 and TRBJ2-3; a tentative D call is TRBD2 (5 bases match). The sample comprised PBMCs. The CDR3 region has the sequence CASSLAGLSGSFTDTQYF. The nucleotides read TGTGCCAGCAGCTTAGCCGGCCTCAGCGGATCCTTCACAGATACGCAGTATTTT.